This T cell receptor (beta chain) was captured by sequencing in a study of regulatory T cells in long-lasting Graves disease. Overall study context: Positive TSH receptor antibodies alongside over 5 years of antithyroid drugs were what marked Graves' disease as persistent. Findings of the study overall: Compared with new cases, persistent Graves' patients showed reduced TCR diversity. Relative to new patients (roughly 970), persistent patients exhibited greater sharing of public clonotypes (approximately 2,500).

Combining iRepertoire HTBI primers with Arm-PCR of CDR3 regions, the authors built TCR beta libraries. TCRdb re-derived calls from the multiplex PCR reads in MiXCR, one entry per CDR3 protein. The sample lists 650,000 to 700,000 distinct CDR3 sequences; approximately 31% were seen once. About this clonotype itself: Its antigen is as yet unknown.

Time point described: persistent/refractory GD, antithyroid drugs over 5 years with positive TRAb. Following extraction of RNA from PBMCs, that RNA was used to make the TCR library. This sequence was found in a female donor with Graves disease. The input for sequencing was peripheral blood mononuclear cells (PBMCs), taken when the disease was refractory, from a patient treated with antithyroid drugs.

DNA for the CDR3: TGCAGTGCTAGAGACCCTAGGACTAGCGGGAGCCCCAGGGAGACCCAGTACTTC. Translation gives CSARDPRTSGSPRETQYF. The J gene is TRBJ2-5, the V gene TRBV20-1; 13 bases line up with TRBD2. The germline V gene encodes CDR1 DFQATT and CDR2 SNEGSKA (reference sequence). Losses at the gene ends were 0 bases for V and 5 bases for J; bases not matched to a gene: 12. CDR3 size: 18 residues.